Described below is a single T cell receptor (beta chain) sequence and its context. The sample originates from a study of technical replicates of blood from several donors. Germline V gene data show CDR1 as SQVTM and CDR2 as ANQGSEA. The CDR3 runs 15 residues. V lost 4 bases, J lost 4 bases, and 9 bases stayed unmatched. Some clones are missing from TCRdb's copy, which holds only in-frame ones; the method was immunoSEQ multiplex PCR. This table holds approximately 80,000 clones, about 89% found once. V is TRBV29-1 and J is TRBJ2-2; 7 bases are shared with TRBD2. Sequencing input: T cells isolated from PBMCs. The sequence derives from a human donor in good health. CDR3 nucleotides: TGCAGCGTTGGGGGGGGAGGAGGAGTCACCGGGGAGCTGTTTTTT. It encodes CSVGGGGGVTGELFF.